This TCR beta chain was recorded in a study of beta chain features in type 1 diabetes. Whole-study results and caveats: TCRB CDR3 length was moderately but significantly reduced in all four CD4+ subsets of Type 1 diabetes patients.

What was sequenced were expressed TCRB transcripts, since all of the isolated RNA had been reverse transcribed. This table comes from immunoSEQ multiplex PCR, and its TCRdb copy is limited to in-frame clones, with some not included. The data contain hundreds of thousands of clones, about 14% of them singletons. A note on this clone: The antigen is not known.

CD45RO/CCR7/CD25/CD127/CD95/CD27 sorting isolated CD4+ naive, central memory, regulatory and stem cell-like memory cells. V lost 6 bases and J lost 1, with 10 bases in between. The germline V gene has CDR1 KGHSH and CDR2 LQKENI. The CDR3 contains 14 residues. This receptor was taken from a man in his late teens or twenties with type 1 diabetes. The chain carries TRBV18 and TRBJ1-5, with a tentative D call TRBD1 (5 bases). The sequenced sample was naive CD4+ T cells from blood. The CDR3: CASSPGMSNQPQHF. The CDR3 coding sequence is TGTGCCAGCTCGCCAGGGATGAGCAATCAGCCCCAGCATTTT. Together with reference TRBV18 and TRBJ1-5, the CDR3 gives the full variable domain: NAGVMQNPRHLVRRRGQEARLRCSPMKGHSHVYWYRQLPEEGLKFMVYLQKENIIDESGMPKERFSAEFPKEGPSILRIQQVVRGDSAAYFCASSPGMSNQPQHFGDGTRLSIL.